Reported below is one TCR beta chain. These data come from a study of shared clonotypes between healthy human individuals. About the research overall: The donor group consisted of a couple of women and a few men, aged 18 to 49.

Measured with immunoSEQ multiplex PCR; TCRdb has only the in-frame clones, and not every one. The sample holds 2 million to 2.5 million clones, around 92% seen once. Germline CDR1 reads SGDLS; CDR2 reads YYNGEE. CDR3 length: 17 residues. V was clipped by 2 bases and J by 0 bases, with 14 bases between them. Sequencing input: naive CD4+ T cells from PBMCs. Stated subset: CD45RA+ positively selected. This rearrangement joins TRBV9 to TRBJ1-4; perhaps TRBD1 as D (5 bases). The sequence was collected from a man between 18 and 29 years old in good health. Some clones in this sample may be carry-over from other donors' samples. CDR3 nucleotides: TGTGCCAGCAGCGTCGGGGGGACTCTAGCAACTAATGAAAAACTGTTTTTT. Encoded protein: CASSVGGTLATNEKLFF. Full variable domain (rest looked up from reference TRBV9 and TRBJ1-4): DSGVTQTPKHLITATGQRVTLRCSPRSGDLSVYWYQQSLDQGLQFLIQYYNGEERAKGNILERFSAQQFPDLHSELNLSSLELGDSALYFCASSVGGTLATNEKLFFGSGTQLSVL.